This note documents a single T cell receptor beta chain sequence. What antigen it recognizes has not been identified. There are no base qualities to consult, and no much larger clone falls within one base. The entry originates in a study of T cell clones after liver transplantation (dated 2019 in TCRdb). As for the study more broadly: ITN030ST, the source of the samples, was a randomized trial that attempted immunosuppression withdrawal within 2 years of liver transplantation. The studied cohort comprised 8 liver transplant recipients, 3 classified as tolerant and 5 as non-tolerant. Blood samples were taken pre-transplant, pre-randomization before withdrawal, and post-randomization after full withdrawal or failed withdrawal. As an antigen-independent comparator for the donor-reactive sequences, third party-reactive TCRbeta sequences from pre-transplant MLRs were identified as well. Until randomization at 12-24 months post-transplant, subjects were given standard immunosuppression, with no induction therapy. After a pre-transplant mixed lymphocyte reaction, TCRbeta sequencing was used to pinpoint donor-reactive T cell clones, which were subsequently tracked in post-transplant blood. Of the eight recipients, three were HCV-positive, while the remaining recipients had been transplanted for non-autoimmune, non-viral indications. Tolerance meant complete immunosuppression withdrawal for at least one year without liver enzymes rising beyond twice the upper limit of normal. The research as a whole found: When repertoire turnover was accounted for, significantly reduced detection of donor-reactive sequences was found in 7 of 8 subjects for CD4 and in 8 of 8 subjects for CD8. Donor-reactive sequences decreased more than third party-reactive sequences, which suggests partial antigen-specific deletion that was not related to withdrawal success. Without allograft tissue specimens, donor-reactive T cells may have migrated into the graft rather than being deleted. A significant post-transplant decrease in circulating donor-reactive CD4 TCRbeta sequences was observed in 5 of 8 subjects, irrespective of tolerance or HCV status. In two subjects, low numbers of available donor cells limited the measurable donor-reactive repertoire. Conclusions were preliminary, limited by small, heterogeneous patient numbers and non-standardized post-transplant time points.

High-throughput TCRbeta CDR3 sequencing of frozen genomic DNA was performed by immunoSEQ, with PCR amplification, mapping, bias correction and internal controls included. In the paper's pipeline: Only productive rearrangements were retained, and each unique TCRbeta sequence was defined by its CDR3 nucleotide sequence together with its V and J gene. For a sequence to be called donor-reactive, it needed a frequency of at least 0.01% and at least 5-fold expansion in CFSE-low cells compared with unstimulated pre-transplant cells. Per-subject minimum frequency thresholds, based on the lowest-template unstimulated sample, ensured at least 90% detection power. Jensen-Shannon divergence between the top 1000 TCRbeta sequences post-transplant and pre-transplant was used to measure repertoire turnover. Changes in detection of donor-reactive sequences were tested with two-sided Fisher's exact tests. TCRdb stores this immuneACCESS table with in-frame sequences only. Part of the clones is absent; in the studies checked, under half of the shortfall reflects unresolved V genes, and no reason is known for the rest. That table gives V, J and clone size, and the DNA gave D and trimming. The sample table contains approximately 100,000 clones; only one count was recorded for around 84% of them. The top ten hold 2.5% to 3.5% of the sample.

The CDR3 holds 16 amino acids from the cysteine to the phenylalanine. The only DNA kept is the CDR3, 48 bases in frame from the first base. From the germline V gene, CDR1 is LGHNA and CDR2 is YSLEER. Relative to germline, V is 4 bases shorter and J is 8 bases shorter, with 21 bases between their ends. Unstimulated PBMCs, after thawing, were stained for CD3, CD4 and CD8 and then FACS-sorted into CD3+CD4+ and CD3+CD8+ populations. All 8 studied subjects were randomized to withdrawal of immunosuppression. The Qiagen DNeasy Blood and Tissue Kit was used to isolate genomic DNA. This receptor chain uses TRBV4-3 and TRBJ2-1; the D gene lacks a confident call. The sequencing here drew on CD4+ T cells from blood, taken 47 months after liver transplant. This clonotype was sampled from a human patient who received a liver transplant. It is possible that, after a transplant, some T cells come from the graft donor. The nucleotides are TGCGCCAGCAGCCGGGAACTCTACTCTCGTTCCGATGAGCAGTTCTTC. This is translated as CASSRELYSRSDEQFF.